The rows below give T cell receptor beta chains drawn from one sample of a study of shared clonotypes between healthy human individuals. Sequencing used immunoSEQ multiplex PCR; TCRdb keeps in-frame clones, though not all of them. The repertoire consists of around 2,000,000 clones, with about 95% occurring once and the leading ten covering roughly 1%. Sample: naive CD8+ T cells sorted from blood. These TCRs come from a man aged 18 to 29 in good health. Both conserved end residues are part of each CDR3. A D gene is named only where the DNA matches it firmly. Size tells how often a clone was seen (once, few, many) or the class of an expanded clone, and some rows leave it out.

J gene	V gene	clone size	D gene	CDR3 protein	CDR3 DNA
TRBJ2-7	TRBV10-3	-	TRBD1	CAISGLTRDRGHEQYF	TGTGCCATCAGTGGACTTACCCGGGACAGGGGGCACGAGCAGTACTTC
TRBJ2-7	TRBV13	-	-	CASSSGPQAYEQYF	TGTGCCAGCAGCTCGGGACCCCAGGCCTACGAGCAGTACTTC
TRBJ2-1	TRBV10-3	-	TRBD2	CAIQRETDNEQFF	TGTGCCATCCAGCGGGAGACGGACAATGAGCAGTTCTTC
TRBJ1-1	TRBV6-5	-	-	CASSYDVGGNTEAFF	TGTGCCAGCAGTTACGATGTTGGGGGGAACACTGAAGCTTTCTTT
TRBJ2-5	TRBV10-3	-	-	CAISVGRGQETQYF	TGTGCCATCAGTGTAGGGCGGGGACAAGAGACCCAGTACTTC
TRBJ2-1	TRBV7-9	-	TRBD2	CASSPGLVLGFGNEQFF	TGTGCCAGCAGCCCTGGACTAGTTCTAGGTTTCGGGAATGAGCAGTTCTTC
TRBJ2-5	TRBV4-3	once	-	CASSQEGGETQYF	TGCGCCAGCAGCCAAGAAGGAGGAGAGACCCAGTACTTC
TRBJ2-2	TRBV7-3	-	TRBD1	CASSLTVGTGNTGELFF	TGTGCCAGCAGCTTAACCGTCGGGACAGGGAACACCGGGGAGCTGTTTTTT
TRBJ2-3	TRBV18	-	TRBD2	CASSPPGAGVDDTQYF	TGTGCCAGCTCCCCCCCGGGAGCGGGAGTAGATGATACGCAGTATTTT
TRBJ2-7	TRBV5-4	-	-	CASSHLISPYEQYF	TGTGCCAGCAGCCACCTAATCTCGCCCTACGAGCAGTACTTC
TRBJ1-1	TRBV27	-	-	CASSFDRTNTEAFF	TGTGCCAGCAGTTTCGACAGAACGAACACTGAAGCTTTCTTT
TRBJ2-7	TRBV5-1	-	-	CASSPGPTTYEQYF	TGCGCCAGCAGCCCGGGACCGACAACCTACGAGCAGTACTTC
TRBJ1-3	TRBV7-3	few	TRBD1	CASSLGGQGGNTIYF	TGTGCCAGCAGCTTAGGGGGACAGGGTGGGAACACCATATATTTT
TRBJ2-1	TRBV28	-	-	CASSFRKVDEQFF	TGTGCCAGCAGTTTTAGGAAAGTCGATGAGCAGTTCTTC
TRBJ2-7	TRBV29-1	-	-	CSVEDGRNYEQYF	TGCAGCGTTGAAGATGGCAGAAACTACGAGCAGTACTTC
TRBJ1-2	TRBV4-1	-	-	CASSQVVEGSYGYTF	TGCGCCAGCAGCCAAGTCGTCGAGGGATCCTATGGCTACACCTTC
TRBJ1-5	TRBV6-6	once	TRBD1	CASGGDRGGQPQHF	TGTGCCAGCGGGGGGGACAGGGGCGGTCAGCCCCAGCATTTT
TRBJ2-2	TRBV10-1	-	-	CASSESGGNTGELFF	TGCGCCAGCAGTGAATCGGGTGGGAACACCGGGGAGCTGTTTTTT
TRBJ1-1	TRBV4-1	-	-	CASSQELGNTEAFF	TGCGCCAGCAGCCAAGAGCTAGGGAACACTGAAGCTTTCTTT
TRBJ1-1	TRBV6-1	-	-	CASSELRAVNTEAFF	TGTGCCAGCAGTGAACTGAGGGCGGTGAACACTGAAGCTTTCTTT
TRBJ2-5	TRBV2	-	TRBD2	CASSKTAGGVEETQYF	TGTGCCAGCAGTAAAACCGCGGGAGGGGTGGAAGAGACCCAGTACTTC
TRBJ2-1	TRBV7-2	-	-	CASSLDEGSSSYNEQFF	TGTGCCAGCAGCTTAGATGAGGGGTCGAGCTCCTACAATGAGCAGTTCTTC
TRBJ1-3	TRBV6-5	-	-	CASRRQVDKGNTIYF	TGTGCCAGCAGACGACAGGTCGATAAAGGAAACACCATATATTTT
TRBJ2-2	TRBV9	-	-	CASSVNRIDTGELFF	TGTGCCAGCAGCGTAAACAGGATAGACACCGGGGAGCTGTTTTTT
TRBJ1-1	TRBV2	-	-	CASLSKNTEAFF	TGTGCCAGCTTGAGCAAGAACACTGAAGCTTTCTTT
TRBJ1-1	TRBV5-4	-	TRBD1	CASSLGTGVFGTEAFF	TGTGCCAGCAGCTTGGGGACAGGGGTTTTCGGCACTGAAGCTTTCTTT
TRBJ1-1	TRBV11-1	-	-	CASSLVPGDGMNTEAFF	TGTGCCAGCAGCTTAGTACCCGGGGACGGGATGAACACTGAAGCTTTCTTT
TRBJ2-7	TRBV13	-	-	CASSSRRHYEQYF	TGTGCCAGCAGCTCACGTAGACACTACGAGCAGTACTTC
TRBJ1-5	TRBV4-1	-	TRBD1	CASSPVGQGRQPQHF	TGCGCCAGCAGCCCTGTGGGACAGGGGAGGCAGCCCCAGCATTTT
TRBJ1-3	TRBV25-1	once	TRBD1	CASREETGMGNTIYF	TGTGCCAGCAGGGAAGAGACAGGGATGGGAAACACCATATATTTT
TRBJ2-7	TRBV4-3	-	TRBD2	CASSPSIGTSVIEQYF	TGCGCCAGCAGCCCGTCTATAGGGACTAGCGTAATAGAGCAGTACTTC
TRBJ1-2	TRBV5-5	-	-	CASSSLTAREYTF	TGTGCCAGCAGCTCCCTAACCGCCAGGGAGTACACCTTC
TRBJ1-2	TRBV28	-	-	CASSPRVVRMDYGYTF	TGTGCCAGCAGTCCCCGGGTAGTAAGGATGGACTATGGCTACACCTTC
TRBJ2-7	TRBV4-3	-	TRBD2	CASSQDWAPSGGYEQYF	TGCGCCAGCAGCCAAGATTGGGCACCAAGCGGGGGGTACGAGCAGTACTTC
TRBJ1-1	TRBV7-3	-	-	CASSQDRNTEAFF	TGTGCCAGCAGCCAGGACAGGAACACTGAAGCTTTCTTT
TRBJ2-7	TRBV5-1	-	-	CASSYTSLAYEQYF	TGCGCCAGCAGCTATACTAGTTTGGCCTACGAGCAGTACTTC
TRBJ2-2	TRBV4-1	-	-	CASSQDSRWDEETGELFF	TGCGCCAGCAGCCAAGATTCCCGATGGGATGAGGAGACCGGGGAGCTGTTTTTT
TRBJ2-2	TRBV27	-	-	CASRSLGTSPGELFF	TGTGCCAGCAGATCCCTTGGGACCTCACCCGGGGAGCTGTTTTTT
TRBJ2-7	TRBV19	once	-	CASSPFGGPYEQYF	TGTGCCAGTAGTCCATTTGGGGGCCCCTACGAGCAGTACTTC
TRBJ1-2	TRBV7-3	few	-	CASSLEGQIPYGYTF	TGTGCCAGCAGCCTAGAAGGACAGATTCCCTATGGCTACACCTTC
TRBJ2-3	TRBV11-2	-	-	CASSFGEWGTDTQYF	TGTGCCAGCAGCTTTGGGGAGTGGGGCACAGATACGCAGTATTTT
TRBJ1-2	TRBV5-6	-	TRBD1	CASSESGQGNYGYTF	TGTGCCAGCAGCGAATCGGGACAGGGGAACTATGGCTACACCTTC
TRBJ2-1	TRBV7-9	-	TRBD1	CASSRGGQGPLSSYNEQFF	TGTGCCAGCAGCCGAGGGGGACAGGGCCCTTTAAGCTCCTACAATGAGCAGTTCTTC
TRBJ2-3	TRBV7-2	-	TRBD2	CASSHRERELGDTQYF	TGTGCCAGCAGCCACAGGGAGCGGGAGTTAGGAGATACGCAGTATTTT
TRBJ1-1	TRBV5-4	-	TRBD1	CASSSDRVNTEAFF	TGTGCCAGCAGCTCTGACAGGGTGAACACTGAAGCTTTCTTT
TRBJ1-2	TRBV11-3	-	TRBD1	CASSVKPLQGGKYYGYTF	TGTGCCAGCAGCGTCAAGCCTCTACAGGGGGGGAAATACTATGGCTACACCTTC
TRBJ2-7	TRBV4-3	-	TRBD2	CASSQEVGLAGSYEQYF	TGCGCCAGCAGCCAAGAGGTTGGGCTAGCGGGGTCCTACGAGCAGTACTTC
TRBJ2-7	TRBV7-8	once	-	CASRDGDPYEQYF	TGTGCCAGTCGCGACGGTGATCCCTACGAGCAGTACTTC
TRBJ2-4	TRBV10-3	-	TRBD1	CAISESSRDRVNLAKNIQYF	TGTGCCATCAGTGAGTCGTCCCGGGACAGGGTTAACCTAGCCAAAAACATTCAGTACTTC
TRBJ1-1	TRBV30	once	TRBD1	CASTSGGEETEAFF	TGTGCCTCGACCTCAGGGGGGGAGGAGACTGAAGCTTTCTTT
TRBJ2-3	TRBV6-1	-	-	CASSEWQGEGPTDTQYF	TGTGCCAGCAGTGAATGGCAGGGTGAAGGGCCCACAGATACGCAGTATTTT
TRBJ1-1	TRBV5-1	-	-	CASSLLGLNTEAFF	TGCGCCAGCAGCTTGCTGGGCTTGAACACTGAAGCTTTCTTT
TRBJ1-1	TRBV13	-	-	CASSYGRGNTEAFF	TGTGCCAGCAGCTACGGGCGGGGGAACACTGAAGCTTTCTTT
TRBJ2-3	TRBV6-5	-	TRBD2	CASSRTSGTTDTQYF	TGTGCCAGCAGTCGGACTAGCGGGACAACAGATACGCAGTATTTT
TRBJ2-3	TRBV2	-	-	CASSDREQFF	TGTGCCAGCAGTGATAGGGAGCAGTTTTTT